This entry lists 17 T cell receptor beta chains sequenced from one sample in a study of blood T cell repertoires in COVID-19. The data were produced by immunoSEQ multiplex PCR, yet TCRdb's version contains in-frame clones alone and is incomplete. In the table there are around 200,000 clones, approximately 91% of which are singletons. What was sequenced was peripheral blood. All receptors derive from a man aged 35 to 55 with acute or convalescent COVID-19.

This chain links TRBV5-1 with TRBJ2-2; D ambiguous. V dropped 1 base and J dropped 0 bases, with 7 bases sitting between them. CDR3 length: 15 amino acids. CDR1 is SGHRS and CDR2 is YFSETQ in the germline V gene. This CDR3 reads CASSLSDPNTGELFF. The DNA of the CDR3 is TGCGCCAGCAGCTTGAGCGACCCGAACACCGGGGAGCTGTTTTTT.

V is TRBV15 and J is TRBJ2-3, with 8 bases that match TRBD2. Germline CDR1 reads LNHNV; CDR2 reads YYDKDF (reference sequence). The CDR3 has 15 amino acids. Trimming cost V 6 bases and J 0 bases; bases outside gene matches: 5. The CDR3 is CATRGERGSTDTQYF. The CDR3, as DNA: TGTGCCACCAGGGGAGAGCGGGGGAGCACAGATACGCAGTATTTT. Variable domain in full (rest from reference TRBV15 and TRBJ2-3): DAMVIQNPRYQVTQFGKPVTLSCSQTLNHNVMYWYQQKSSQAPKLLFHYYDKDFNNEADTPDNFQSRRPNTSFCFLDIRSPGLGDTAMYLCATRGERGSTDTQYFGPGTRLTVL.

The chain recombines TRBV4-2 with TRBJ2-3; 11 nucleotides line up with TRBD2. CDR3 length equals 14 residues. With V trimmed by 4 bases and J by 5 bases, 2 bases remained unmatched. Germline V gene sequence: CDR1 LGHNA, CDR2 YNFKEQ. CDR3 bases: TGTGCCAGCAGCCCGACTAGCGGGGTAGATACGCAGTATTTT. Amino acids: CASSPTSGVDTQYF.

The chain couples TRBV27 to TRBJ2-5; 7 bases match TRBD2. The CDR3 consists of 17 residues. The V gene end was trimmed by 2 bases and the J gene end by 1 base; junction bases not matched to a gene: 10. Germline CDR1 MNHEY, CDR2 SMNVEV (reference sequence). CDR3 protein: CASSLIGRRGTQETQYF. The CDR3 DNA follows: TGTGCCAGCAGTTTAATCGGTCGGCGGGGGACCCAAGAGACCCAGTACTTC.

The chain employs TRBV7-2 and TRBJ2-1; 7 bases align to TRBD1. After removal of 5 bases from V and 5 bases from J, the junction contained 6 bases not matched to a gene. Germline CDR1 SGHTA, CDR2 FQGNSA. The CDR3 is 14 amino acids. This CDR3 is CASSNRGQDNEQFF. CDR3 sequence (DNA): TGTGCCAGCAGCAACCGCGGACAGGACAATGAGCAGTTCTTC.

The CDR3 sequence is CATSGGEGETQYF. The CDR3 DNA sequence: TGTGCCACCAGTGGGGGGGAGGGGGAGACCCAGTACTTC. This chain joins TRBV24-1 and TRBJ2-5, with 7 bases identical to TRBD2. CDR1 and CDR2 (germline): KGHDR, SFDVKD. The CDR3 is 13 residues long. V lost 5 bases, J lost 5 bases, and 4 bases stayed unmatched.

The chain combines TRBV6-4 with TRBJ2-3; D unresolved. Germline-derived CDR1 and CDR2 are MRHNA and SNTAGT. The CDR3 has 13 amino acids. The V end lost 2 bases, the J end lost 6 bases, and 9 bases lay between the germline ends. CDR3 nucleotides: TGTGCCAGCAGTGACCTTCCCGGGGATACGCAGTATTTT. It yields the protein CASSDLPGDTQYF.

The chain recombines TRBV28 with TRBJ1-5; D gene uncertain. The ends were cut back, 5 bases at V and 6 bases at J, with 17 bases in the middle. The CDR3 has 15 residues. The germline V gene has CDR1 MDHEN and CDR2 SYDVKM. The CDR3 nucleotides are TGTGCCAGCAGTAAGACTAAATTGGGGATTCAGCCCCAGCATTTT. It encodes CASSKTKLGIQPQHF.

CDR3 nucleotide sequence: TGTGCCTGGAGAAAGACGGACACAAAGGGGCCCCAGCATTTT. It encodes CAWRKTDTKGPQHF. The V gene is TRBV30, the J gene TRBJ1-5; possible D gene TRBD1, 5 bases. The CDR3 spans 14 residues. Per the germline V gene, CDR1 is GTSNPN and CDR2 is SVGIG (reference sequence). Trimming cost V 3 bases and J 9 bases, with 18 bases left between them.

The chain joins TRBV15 to TRBJ1-5, with D perhaps TRBD1 (5 bases). Deletions cut 6 bases from V and 3 bases from J, with 12 bases between. The CDR3 has 14 residues. The germline gives CDR1 LNHNV, CDR2 YYDKDF (reference sequence). In nucleotides, the CDR3 is TGTGCCACCAGAGCCACAGGTACCAATCAGCCCCAGCATTTT. Residues: CATRATGTNQPQHF.

The rearrangement links TRBV9 to TRBJ2-7; TRBD2 aligns across 11 bases. CDR1 is SGDLS, CDR2 YYNGEE, per germline. The CDR3 length is 17 residues. Trimming cost V 0 bases and J 2 bases; bases outside gene matches: 7. The CDR3 region is CASSVDLAGGGPYEQYF. CDR3 in DNA: TGTGCCAGCAGCGTAGATCTAGCGGGGGGCGGCCCCTACGAGCAGTACTTC.

This chain joins TRBV19 and TRBJ1-3, with D possibly TRBD1 on 5 matching bases. Deletions cut 7 bases from V and 4 bases from J, with 26 bases between. Germline V gene sequence: CDR1 LNHDA, CDR2 SQIVND (reference sequence). CDR3 length equals 18 residues. The CDR3 region has the DNA TGTGCCAGTATCCGATCCTTCCTGGGGGGAAGAAGCGGAAACACCATATATTTT. Translated, it gives CASIRSFLGGRSGNTIYF.

This clone was seen once. V is TRBV9 and J is TRBJ2-7, with TRBD1 matching over 9 bases. V shed 3 bases and J 4 bases; nucleotides not matched to a gene: 8. CDR3 length: 15 amino acids. Per the germline V gene, CDR1 is SGDLS and CDR2 is YYNGEE. CDR3 bases: TGTGCCAGCAGCGCCCAAGGGACAGGGATGTACGAGCAGTACTTC. Translation: CASSAQGTGMYEQYF.

This chain connects TRBV3-1 (or the pseudogene TRBV3-2) to TRBJ2-2, with TRBD2 matching over 7 bases. This CDR3 is 15 amino acids long. Trimming took 3 bases from V and 5 from J; bases not matched to a gene: 6. CDR1 is LGHDT, CDR2 YNNKEL, per germline (reference sequence). CDR3 loop: CASSHRGVRTGELFF. The DNA for the CDR3 is TGTGCCAGCAGCCACCGGGGGGTCAGGACCGGGGAGCTGTTTTTT.

The V gene is TRBV27, the J gene TRBJ2-7; perhaps TRBD1 as D (7 bases). V dropped 4 bases and J dropped 2 bases, with 18 bases sitting between them. In germline, CDR1 is MNHEY, CDR2 SMNVEV (reference sequence). CDR3 size: 16 residues. The CDR3 loop is CASSSAKTGEAYEQYF. Here the CDR3 DNA reads TGTGCCAGCAGTTCAGCTAAAACAGGGGAGGCCTACGAGCAGTACTTC.

The chain employs TRBV5-1 and TRBJ2-2; no clear D gene. Germline loops: CDR1 SGHRS, CDR2 YFSETQ. Trimming cost V 6 bases and J 0 bases, with 9 bases left between them. The length of the CDR3 is 14 residues. The DNA of the CDR3 is TGCGCCAGCATGGCTCAATCGAACACCGGGGAGCTGTTTTTT. This gives the protein CASMAQSNTGELFF.

This clone was counted a single time. This chain links TRBV2 with TRBJ2-5; D gene ambiguous. Trimming shortened V by 6 bases and J by 5 bases, and 10 bases separated the two germline ends. Germline CDR1 reads SNHLY; CDR2 reads FYNNEI. The length of the CDR3 is 12 residues. CDR3 nucleotides: TGTGCCAGCAGCCTACTGAGCGAGACCCAGTACTTC. As protein: CASSLLSETQYF.